This passage covers 23 T cell receptor beta chains from one sample sequenced in a study of neurological immune-mediated disorders. Each CDR3 protein is one row after TCRdb ran MiXCR on the 5' RACE reads. The sample contains 80,000 or so distinct CDR3 sequences, about 9.4% of which appear only once. Sequencing was performed on PBMCs. The receptors shown here come from a man aged 45-65 years in good health.

This clonotype has at least ten counts. The chain couples TRBV5-1 to TRBJ2-3; no clear D. CDR1 and CDR2 (germline): SGHRS, YFSETQ. The CDR3 contains 12 residues. V was clipped by 7 bases and J by 0 bases, with 6 bases between them. The DNA of the CDR3 is TGCGCCAGCGCCCTTAGCACAGATACGCAGTATTTT. It encodes CASALSTDTQYF.

This clonotype was recorded at least ten times. The chain employs TRBV25-1 and TRBJ2-6; D is undetermined. V gave up 8 bases and J gave up 0 bases, with 11 bases separating them. The CDR3 has 15 amino acids. CDR1 is MGHDK and CDR2 is SYGVNS in the germline V gene. CDR3 coding DNA: TGTGCCAGCTCCACCCCGAACTCTGGGGCCAACGTCCTGACTTTC. It specifies CASSTPNSGANVLTF.

This clonotype was observed many times. A read error may produce the germline difference seen at one junction end. This chain links TRBV5-1 with TRBJ2-3, with D unresolved. The CDR3 covers 13 residues. Germline V gene data show CDR1 as SGHRS and CDR2 as YFSETQ. CDR3: CASSLVGTDTQYF. In DNA, the CDR3 is TGTGCCAGCAGCTTAGTCGGCACAGATACGCAGTATTTT.

This clonotype was counted at least ten times. The V and J genes are TRBV20-1 and TRBJ2-3; D is unresolved. CDR3 length equals 12 residues. V was cut by 8 bases and J by 5 bases, with 14 bases left in between. Germline lookup yields CDR1 DFQATT and CDR2 SNEGSKA (reference sequence). The CDR3 loop is CSFGKRGDTQYF. The CDR3 DNA is TGCAGTTTTGGTAAACGAGGAGATACGCAGTATTTT.

This clonotype was seen at least ten times. This sequence joins TRBV7-9 and TRBJ2-3, with a tentative D call TRBD2 (6 bases). Looked up from germline, CDR1 is SEHNR and CDR2 is FQNEAQ (reference sequence). Trimming pared 11 bases from V and 2 bases from J, leaving 11 bases between. The CDR3 totals 12 residues. The CDR3 is CAGSGYTDTQYF. The CDR3 nucleotides read TGTGCCGGTAGCGGCTACACAGATACGCAGTATTTT. Using reference TRBV7-9 and TRBJ2-3 for the parts outside the CDR3, the full variable domain is DTGVSQNPRHKITKRGQNVTFRCDPISEHNRLYWYRQTLGQGPEFLTYFQNEAQLEKSRLLSDRFSAERPKGSFSTLEIQRTEQGDSAMYLCAGSGYTDTQYFGPGTRLTVL.

The chain uses TRBV21-1 and TRBJ2-7; TRBD2, as called in the table, went unchecked against the DNA. TRBV21-1 is reported as a pseudogene. The CDR3 has 16 amino acids. The CDR3 DNA reads TGTGCCCCCCCCCCAAGAGCGGGGGGGGAGTTCTACGAGCAGTACTTC. Its translation is CAPPPRAGGEFYEQYF.

This clonotype was observed at least ten times. The chain links TRBV4-1 to TRBJ2-1; TRBD2 is a possible D gene (6 bases). The CDR3 spans 15 residues. Germline CDR1 and CDR2: MGHRA and YSYEKL. V was trimmed by 2 bases and J by 4 bases, leaving 12 bases between them. DNA of the CDR3: TGCGCCAGCAGCCAAAGGTGGGGGGATTACAATGAGCAGTTCTTC. Encoded protein: CASSQRWGDYNEQFF.

This clonotype was observed at least ten times. This chain links TRBV10-3 with TRBJ2-5; D remains unclear. V was cut by 3 bases and J by 5 bases, with 10 bases left in between. Germline CDR1 ENHRY, CDR2 SYGVKD. The CDR3 length is 13 residues. CDR3 region: CAISEHLPETQYF. The CDR3 region has the DNA TGTGCCATCAGTGAACACCTCCCCGAGACCCAGTACTTC.

This clonotype was seen repeatedly, ten times or more. The gene calls are TRBV7-9 and TRBJ2-7, with TRBD2 matching over 9 bases. Germline V gene data show CDR1 as SEHNR and CDR2 as FQNEAQ (reference sequence). CDR3 length equals 15 residues. With 1 base clipped from V and 5 bases from J, the junction kept 6 bases outside the gene matches. The chain's CDR3 is CASSLEGGGVNEQYF. CDR3 DNA: TGTGCCAGCAGCTTAGAGGGCGGGGGGGTGAACGAGCAGTACTTC.

This rearrangement joins TRBV7-8 to TRBJ2-7; TRBD2 aligns across 7 bases. In germline, CDR1 is SGHVS, CDR2 FQNEAQ. Trimming cost V 5 bases and J 7 bases; bases outside gene matches: 8. This CDR3 comprises 13 residues. The CDR3: CASSTQLAREQYF. The CDR3 DNA reads TGTGCCAGCAGCACCCAACTAGCGAGAGAGCAGTACTTC. Based on the CDR3 plus reference TRBV7-8 and TRBJ2-7, the full variable domain is GAGVSQSPRYKVAKRGQDVALRCDPISGHVSLFWYQQALGQGPEFLTYFQNEAQLDKSGLPSDRFFAERPEGSVSTLKIQRTQQEDSAVYLCASSTQLAREQYFGPGTRLTVT.

The V gene is TRBV6-6, the J gene TRBJ2-2, with D possibly TRBD2 on 5 matching bases. Germline V CDR1 and CDR2: MNHNY, SVGAGI (reference sequence). V lost 0 bases and J lost 3, with 8 bases in between. CDR3 size: 15 residues. The CDR3 region is CASSYSRGDTGELFF. In DNA form, the CDR3 reads TGTGCCAGCAGTTACTCCCGGGGTGACACCGGGGAGCTGTTTTTT.

The table lists this clonotype with many counts. The V gene is TRBV28, the J gene TRBJ1-4; TRBD1 might be the D (6 bases). Germline CDR1 MDHEN, CDR2 SYDVKM. Trimming left V 3 bases short and J 6 bases short, with 14 bases between. The CDR3 length is 15 residues. CDR3 nucleotides: TGTGCCAGCAGTTTGGGCTCGTCAGGGGATGAAAAACTGTTTTTT. This translates into CASSLGSSGDEKLFF.

In this sample, this clonotype turned up many times. The rearrangement uses TRBV5-1 and TRBJ2-5; a weak D match, TRBD2 (5 bases). V shed 2 bases and J shed 3 bases, with 8 bases lying between them. The CDR3 consists of 13 residues. In germline, CDR1 is SGHRS, CDR2 YFSETQ. CDR3 sequence (DNA): TGCGCCAGCAGCTTCGGTAGCGAAGAGACCCAGTACTTC. Amino acid sequence: CASSFGSEETQYF.

This clonotype was recorded at least ten times. The chain uses TRBV12-3 or TRBV12-4 and TRBJ2-5, with 16 positions matching TRBD2. The V and J ends lost 6 bases and 4 bases, in that order; junction bases with no gene match: 8. There are 17 residues in the CDR3. CDR3 nucleotides: TGTGCCAGCAGACCCGGGACTAGCGGGAGGGCCGCAGAGACCCAGTACTTC. This encodes CASRPGTSGRAAETQYF.

This clonotype occurred many times. CDR3 bases: TGTGCCAGCAGCCGACCGGACAGGGTAGGCGAGCAGTACTTC. This translates into CASSRPDRVGEQYF. The chain recombines TRBV7-2 with TRBJ2-7; 8 bases line up with TRBD1. V shed 5 bases, J shed 6 bases, and the junction held 9 bases outside the gene matches. CDR1 and CDR2 from the germline V gene are SGHTA and FQGNSA. The CDR3 runs to 14 residues.

This clonotype was counted at least ten times. The chain links TRBV5-1 to TRBJ2-7; D unclear. Germline loops: CDR1 SGHRS, CDR2 YFSETQ. This CDR3 has 11 amino acids. V dropped 2 bases and J dropped 4 bases, with 4 bases sitting between them. The CDR3 DNA sequence: TGCGCCAGCAGCTTAGAATACGAGCAGTACTTC. Encoded protein: CASSLEYEQYF. Combining the CDR3 with reference TRBV5-1 and TRBJ2-7 gives the whole variable domain KAGVTQTPRYLIKTRGQQVTLSCSPISGHRSVSWYQQTPGQGLQFLFEYFSETQRNKGNFPGRFSGRQFSNSRSEMNVSTLELGDSALYLCASSLEYEQYFGPGTRLTVT.

This clonotype was recorded at least ten times. This chain uses TRBV5-1 with TRBJ2-1; maybe TRBD2 (6 bases). The CDR3 is 16 residues long. The V end lost 0 bases, the J end lost 4 bases, and 14 bases lay between the germline ends. Germline V gives CDR1 SGHRS, CDR2 YFSETQ. In nucleotides, the CDR3 is TGCGCCAGCAGCTTGGAGGCGGGGTCAAAATACAATGAGCAGTTCTTC. It is translated as CASSLEAGSKYNEQFF.

The V call is TRBV5-1, the J call TRBJ2-7, with 7 positions matching TRBD2. Germline V gene data show CDR1 as SGHRS and CDR2 as YFSETQ. After removal of 2 bases from V and 1 base from J, the junction contained 12 bases not matched to a gene. The CDR3 is 17 residues long. The CDR3, as DNA: TGCGCCAGCAGCTTACCGAGGGAGGGAGAATTTTCCTACGAGCAGTACTTC. As protein: CASSLPREGEFSYEQYF.

The sample holds many counts of this clonotype. The chain uses TRBV5-1 and TRBJ2-2; 7 nucleotides agree with TRBD2. V lost 4 bases and J lost 2; bases outside the gene matches: 5. Germline lookup yields CDR1 SGHRS and CDR2 YFSETQ. The CDR3 runs 15 residues. The CDR3, as DNA: TGCGCCAGCAGCCCCGGGAGGCTCAACACCGGGGAGCTGTTTTTT. The encoded protein is CASSPGRLNTGELFF.

The chain joins TRBV20-1 to TRBJ1-2; a possible D gene is TRBD1 (5 bases). This CDR3 region has 17 residues. Germline CDR1 is DFQATT and CDR2 is SNEGSKA (reference sequence). V was shortened by 0 bases and J by 2 bases, with 19 bases between the two germline ends. In DNA form, the CDR3 reads TGCAGTGCTAGAGATGGGAGTTGGGGACGGCTAAACTATGGCTACACCTTC. Its protein product is CSARDGSWGRLNYGYTF.

This clonotype appeared many times. V usage is TRBV11-2 and J usage is TRBJ2-1, with 8 bases lining up with TRBD1. CDR1 SGHAT and CDR2 FQNNGV come from the germline V gene. CDR3 length: 16 residues. The J segment lost 5 bases and the V segment lost 1 base, leaving 7 bases of the junction unmatched. The CDR3, as DNA: TGTGCCAGCAGCTTAGGAGACAGGGGTCGACACAATGAGCAGTTCTTC. This sequence encodes CASSLGDRGRHNEQFF. Using reference TRBV11-2 and TRBJ2-1 for the parts outside the CDR3, the full variable domain is EAGVAQSPRYKIIEKRQSVAFWCNPISGHATLYWYQQILGQGPKLLIQFQNNGVVDDSQLPKDRFSAERLKGVDSTLKIQPAKLEDSAVYLCASSLGDRGRHNEQFFGPGTRLTVL.

There are many counts of this clonotype. CDR3 nucleotides: TGTGCCAGCAGCCCACACAGGGTACGGGACAATGAGCAGTTCTTC. It specifies CASSPHRVRDNEQFF. This chain connects TRBV12-3 or TRBV12-4 to TRBJ2-1, with D maybe TRBD1 (6 bases). Trimming pared 6 bases from V and 5 bases from J, leaving 17 bases between. The CDR3 has 15 residues.

This clonotype was seen at least ten times. The chain's CDR3 is CASSVPGQAYEQYF. The CDR3 nucleotides are TGTGCCAGCAGCGTCCCGGGACAGGCCTACGAGCAGTACTTC. V usage is TRBV28 and J usage is TRBJ2-7; 8 bases align to TRBD1. The CDR3 sequence is 14 residues long. V trimming: 6 bases; J trimming: 2 bases; junction bases outside the gene matches: 6. Germline V gene sequence: CDR1 MDHEN, CDR2 SYDVKM.